This T cell receptor beta chain was sequenced in a study of T cell clones after liver transplantation. The overall study: Samples came from ITN030ST, which attempted immunosuppression withdrawal within 2 years of liver transplantation. Three of the eight recipients were HCV-positive; the rest had non-autoimmune, non-viral transplant indications. Tolerance: complete withdrawal held at least one year, liver enzymes staying within twice normal.

Sequenced by immunoSEQ multiplex PCR; TCRdb stores in-frame clones only, minus some. The data contain tens of thousands of clones, approximately 87% of them singletons. Study-wide points: Post-transplant time points were not standardized, so conclusions are preliminary.

The length of the CDR3 is 18 residues. V shed 4 bases, J shed 6 bases, and the junction held 12 bases outside the gene matches. Germline assignment: CDR1 SGHRS and CDR2 YFSETQ. Note on this clone: Its antigen is as yet unknown.

The V gene is TRBV5-1, the J gene TRBJ2-5; 16 bases match TRBD2. This sample comprised CD4+ T cells from blood, obtained at the 22-month timepoint. The TCR originated in a human patient who received a liver transplant. Some T cells may have originated in the graft donor. CDR3 residues: CASSMIQGLAGGIQTQYF. The CDR3 nucleotides read TGCGCCAGCAGCATGATTCAGGGACTAGCGGGGGGGATACAGACCCAGTACTTC.